These 11 T cell receptor beta chains were sequenced from one sample in a study of blood T cell repertoires in COVID-19. Profiled with immunoSEQ multiplex PCR; TCRdb holds only in-frame clones, not every one. The table records tens of thousands of clones, roughly 80% of them present only once. The sequenced material came from peripheral blood. These receptors were obtained from an older woman with acute or convalescent COVID-19.

A few counts support this clone. The genes are TRBV6-1 and TRBJ1-4; 9 nucleotides match TRBD1. The CDR3 runs 16 residues. J gave up 0 bases and V 3 bases, and 2 bases lay outside the gene matches. Germline-derived CDR1 and CDR2 are MNHNS and SASEGT. CDR3 in DNA: TGTGCCAGCAGTGATACAGGGGGCCCAACTAATGAAAAACTGTTTTTT. This gives the protein CASSDTGGPTNEKLFF.

The rearrangement links TRBV5-6 to TRBJ2-1; no clear D. The CDR3 totals 13 residues. Germline-derived CDR1 and CDR2 are SGHDT and YYEEEE. V gave up 3 bases and J gave up 4 bases, with 8 bases separating them. The CDR3 loop reads CASSYPRYNEQFF. CDR3 bases: TGTGCCAGCAGCTATCCTCGGTACAATGAGCAGTTCTTC. The whole variable domain, remainder taken from reference TRBV5-6 and TRBJ2-1, is DAGVTQSPTHLIKTRGQQVTLRCSPKSGHDTVSWYQQALGQGPQFIFQYYEEEERQRGNFPDRFSGHQFPNYSSELNVNALLLGDSALYLCASSYPRYNEQFFGPGTRLTVL.

This clone is a singleton in its sample. V is TRBV10-1 and J is TRBJ2-1, with 8 nucleotides matching TRBD1. The CDR3 totals 15 residues. V was pared by 5 bases and J by 7 bases, with 10 bases of the junction left unmatched. Germline CDR1 WNHNN, CDR2 SYGVQD (reference sequence). CDR3 in amino acids: CASSRGRGPENEQFF. CDR3 coding DNA: TGCGCCAGCAGTAGAGGCAGGGGGCCGGAAAATGAGCAGTTCTTC.

The chain carries TRBV29-1 and TRBJ2-3; D perhaps matches TRBD1 (6 bases). The CDR3 sequence is 15 residues long. V lost 0 bases and J lost 5, with 15 bases in between. Germline CDR1 is SQVTM and CDR2 is ANQGSEA. The CDR3 nucleotides are TGCAGCGTTGAAGATCGCTCGCAGGGGTTAGATACGCAGTATTTT. It translates to CSVEDRSQGLDTQYF.

The chain is built from TRBV11-2 and TRBJ2-3; 8 positions match TRBD2. The CDR3 loop spans 16 amino acids. Trimming took 5 bases from V and 5 from J; bases not matched to a gene: 12. Germline loops: CDR1 SGHAT, CDR2 FQNNGV. The CDR3 sequence: CASSPRGGGRGDTQYF. DNA of the CDR3: TGTGCCAGCAGCCCTAGGGGCGGGGGGCGAGGAGATACGCAGTATTTT.

This clone occurred once. The chain combines TRBV27 with TRBJ1-5; D possibly corresponds to TRBD1 (6 bases). V was pared by 5 bases and J by 4 bases, with 21 bases between. In germline, CDR1 is MNHEY, CDR2 SMNVEV (reference sequence). The CDR3 covers 17 residues. This chain's CDR3 is CASSLYPPTGSNQPQHF. The CDR3 coding sequence is TGTGCCAGCAGTCTCTACCCACCGACAGGCTCTAATCAGCCCCAGCATTTT.

The rearrangement uses TRBV3-1 (or the pseudogene TRBV3-2) and TRBJ1-4; perhaps TRBD1 as D (5 bases). This CDR3 is 15 amino acids long. Trimming shortened V by 2 bases and J by 7 bases, and 14 bases separated the two germline ends. Germline-derived CDR1 and CDR2 are LGHDT and YNNKEL (reference sequence). The CDR3: CASSQLAIRGEKLFF. CDR3 coding DNA: TGTGCCAGCAGCCAATTGGCTATAAGGGGTGAAAAACTGTTTTTT.

The V gene is TRBV3-1 (or the pseudogene TRBV3-2), the J gene TRBJ1-2; 8 positions agree with TRBD1. CDR1 and CDR2 (germline): LGHDT, YNNKEL (reference sequence). Trimming removed 6 bases from V and 6 bases from J; junction bases left unmatched: 9. This CDR3 spans 14 amino acids. CDR3: CASRSQGAQNGYTF. CDR3 DNA: TGTGCCAGCAGGTCGCAGGGGGCGCAAAATGGCTACACCTTC.

The rearrangement joins TRBV6-4 to TRBJ1-1; D gene uncertain. The CDR3 totals 13 residues. The V and J ends lost 6 bases and 4 bases respectively, with 12 bases between them. The germline V gene has CDR1 MRHNA and CDR2 SNTAGT. The CDR3 reads CASRANLATEAFF. The CDR3 DNA reads TGTGCCAGCAGAGCTAACCTAGCCACTGAAGCTTTCTTT.

The chain carries TRBV3-1 (or the pseudogene TRBV3-2) and TRBJ1-1; 7 bases are a match to TRBD1. From germline, CDR1 is LGHDT and CDR2 YNNKEL (reference sequence). The CDR3 length is 14 residues. J lost 6 bases, V lost 0 bases, and 4 bases had no gene match. The CDR3: CASSQDLTGSEAFF. CDR3 DNA: TGTGCCAGCAGCCAAGATTTGACAGGGTCTGAAGCTTTCTTT.

This chain connects TRBV7-2 to TRBJ1-6, with 9 positions matching TRBD1. This CDR3 region has 17 residues. V lost 1 base to trimming and J lost 10 bases; unmatched junction nucleotides: 11. Germline V gene sequence: CDR1 SGHTA, CDR2 FQGNSA. CDR3 sequence reads: CASSLEGQGYTGSPLHF. The CDR3, as DNA: TGTGCCAGCAGCTTAGAGGGACAGGGCTACACGGGGTCACCCCTCCACTTT. Drawing the rest from reference TRBV7-2 and TRBJ1-6, the complete variable domain is GAGVSQSPSNKVTEKGKDVELRCDPISGHTALYWYRQSLGQGLEFLIYFQGNSAPDKSGLPSDRFSAERTGGSVSTLTIQRTQQEDSAVYLCASSLEGQGYTGSPLHFGNGTRLTVT.